Included here is one TCR beta chain sequence, with context. The data were obtained in a study of technical replicates of blood from several donors. Using immunoSEQ multiplex PCR, the repertoire was profiled, and TCRdb retains in-frame clones only, with some absent. The table records more than 65,000 clones, nearly 98% of them present only once. The CDR3 runs to 13 residues. V dropped 0 bases and J dropped 8; count of bases not matched to a gene: 4. Germline V gene lookup returns CDR1 SGHNT and CDR2 YYREEE (reference sequence). V usage is TRBV5-4 and J usage is TRBJ1-2, with 7 nucleotides matching TRBD1. Specimen: T cells isolated from PBMCs. The receptor's source is a human donor in good health. The CDR3 DNA follows: TGTGCCAGCAGCTTGGAGGGGGCGCGGGGCTACACCTTC. It yields the protein CASSLEGARGYTF.